This is a list of T cell receptor beta chains from one sample in a study of blood T cell repertoires in COVID-19. Clones were read by immunoSEQ multiplex PCR, and TCRdb kept only the in-frame ones, dropping some. Of fewer than 450,000 clones listed, around 90% are singletons. The sequencing input was PBMCs or T cells enriched from blood (not recorded which). All receptors derive from a woman younger than 35 who had recovered from COVID-19. The CDR3 runs from the conserved cysteine through the conserved F or W. D genes are given only for firm matches. The size of a clone is reported for some rows only, either as once, few or many, or as a class for expanded clones.

TRBJ2-7	TRBD2	TRBV10-2	-	TGCGCCAGCAGTGAAACGGCGGCTAGCGGGGAAATGCGGGCCGAGCAGTACTTC	CASSETAASGEMRAEQYF
TRBJ1-1	-	TRBV13	-	TGTGCCAGCAGCCCCGCGACTAGCCTTCGTCCCACTGAAGCTTTCTTT	CASSPATSLRPTEAFF
TRBJ2-7	TRBD1	TRBV19	once	TGTGCCAGTAGAGGGACAGGGGCCGAGCAGTACTTC	CASRGTGAEQYF
TRBJ1-1	TRBD1	TRBV7-2	-	TGTGCCAGCAGCTTATCCGGACAGGGTTGGAACACTGAAGCTTTCTTT	CASSLSGQGWNTEAFF
TRBJ2-2	TRBD2	TRBV6-5	-	TGTGCCAGCAGTTATGAGAGCGGGGGCGCGCAAGGGGAGCTGTTTTTT	CASSYESGGAQGELFF
TRBJ2-3	-	TRBV4-2	-	TGTGCCAGCAGCCAAGGGGAGGCTAGCGCGGCAGATACGCAGTATTTT	CASSQGEASAADTQYF
TRBJ1-2	-	TRBV25-1	-	TGTGCCAGCAGACAGGGACCGAACTATGGCTACACCTTC	CASRQGPNYGYTF
TRBJ1-2	TRBD1	TRBV6-5	-	TGTGCCAGCAGCACACAGGGGGGCAAGGATGGCTACACCTTC	CASSTQGGKDGYTF
TRBJ2-2	-	TRBV27	-	TGTGCCCGCCCCCAGGGGTCTAACACCGGGGAGCTGTTTTTT	CARPQGSNTGELFF
TRBJ2-5	-	TRBV4-2	-	TGTGCCAGCAGCCTCTCCCACACTTCAATCTCCGATCGACAGGTCCAAGAGACCCAGTACTTC	CASSLSHTSISDRQVQETQYF
TRBJ2-3	-	TRBV11-3	-	TGTGCCAGCAGCTTGGGCGGGGCCAGCACAGATACGCAGTATTTT	CASSLGGASTDTQYF
TRBJ1-2	-	TRBV6-6	once	TGTGCCAGTTCCCTTGGGACAACGAATTATGGCTACACCTTC	CASSLGTTNYGYTF
TRBJ1-1	TRBD1	TRBV24-1	-	TGTGCCACCAGTGACCCCCGGACAGGGAACACTGAAGCTTTCTTT	CATSDPRTGNTEAFF
TRBJ2-7	-	TRBV29-1	-	TGCAGCGTTGGGTCCGGGAACTACTACGAGCAGTACTTC	CSVGSGNYYEQYF
TRBJ1-1	TRBD1	TRBV2	once	TGTGCCAGCTGGGGTCGGGACAGGGACGTTCTCGCTGAAGCTTTCTTT	CASWGRDRDVLAEAFF
TRBJ1-2	-	TRBV3-1/TRBV3-2	-	TGTGCCAGCGGGAGTGGGGGCGGCTACACCTTC	CASGSGGGYTF
TRBJ2-7	TRBD1	TRBV7-3	once	TGTGCCAGCAGCTTAGAGGGACAGGGGTCCTACGAGCAGTACTTC	CASSLEGQGSYEQYF
TRBJ2-7	TRBD2	TRBV19	-	TGTGCCAGTAGTATTCGACTAGCGGCCACCTACGAGCAGTACTTC	CASSIRLAATYEQYF
TRBJ2-3	TRBD2	TRBV5-1	-	TGCGCCAGCAGCCAGGGGACTAGCGGGGGGTACACAGATACGCAGTATTTT	CASSQGTSGGYTDTQYF
TRBJ1-2	-	TRBV16	once	TGTGCCAGCAGCCAATCGGGGCAGGGCGGCTATGGCTACACCTTC	CASSQSGQGGYGYTF
TRBJ2-7	-	TRBV11-2	-	TGTGCCAGCAGCGCCCTTGACAGGCCTTACGAGCAGTACTTC	CASSALDRPYEQYF
TRBJ1-1	-	TRBV6-5	-	TGTGCCAGCACCCCCACGGGGGGGAACACTGAAGCTTTCTTT	CASTPTGGNTEAFF
TRBJ2-1	-	TRBV30	-	TGTGCCTGGAGTGTTTTAAACAATGAGCAGTTCTTC	CAWSVLNNEQFF
TRBJ2-3	-	TRBV24-1	-	TGTGCCACTCCTCACCAGGGGTCGCCGCAGTATTTT	CATPHQGSPQYF
TRBJ1-2	-	TRBV7-2	-	TGTGCCAGCAGCGGCCGGAGGGGTAGGACGTATGGCTACACCTTC	CASSGRRGRTYGYTF
TRBJ2-3	TRBD2	TRBV2	-	TGTGCCAGCAGTAGCGGGGTTAGAAGCACAGATACGCAGTATTTT	CASSSGVRSTDTQYF
TRBJ2-5	TRBD2	TRBV5-5	-	TGTGCCAGCAGCTTGGCCACTAGCGGGGAGACCCAGTACTTC	CASSLATSGETQYF
TRBJ2-5	TRBD1	TRBV19	-	TGTGCCAGTAGTCTATTCTCGACAGGGGGGGAGACCCAGTACTTC	CASSLFSTGGETQYF
TRBJ1-2	TRBD1	TRBV5-4	-	TGTGCCAGCAGCTTTAGGGGGCTGCTTTTTGGCTACACCTTC	CASSFRGLLFGYTF
TRBJ1-6	TRBD1	TRBV19	-	TGTGCCAGTAGTATAGACAGGGGACAGTCACCCCTCCACTTT	CASSIDRGQSPLHF
TRBJ2-2	TRBD2	TRBV7-6	-	TGTGCCAGCAGCCAACTAGCGGGGGGATACACCGGGGAGCTGTTTTTT	CASSQLAGGYTGELFF
TRBJ2-1	-	TRBV9	-	TGTGCCAGCAGCGTAGAGGGTCGGGGGGACATTTACAATGAGCAGTTCTTC	CASSVEGRGDIYNEQFF
TRBJ2-3	-	TRBV19	-	TGTGCCAGTAGAGTAACTAGCACAGATACGCAGTATTTT	CASRVTSTDTQYF
TRBJ1-2	-	TRBV5-4	-	TGTGCCAGCAGCTTGGTACCGGGGGGCGTCTATGGCTACACCTTC	CASSLVPGGVYGYTF
TRBJ2-6	-	TRBV19	once	TGTGCCAGTACAGGGGCCTCTGGGGCCAACGTCCTGACTTTC	CASTGASGANVLTF
TRBJ1-3	TRBD1	TRBV29-1	once	TGCAGCGCCACAACAGGGGCTGGGTCCGGAAACACCATATATTTT	CSATTGAGSGNTIYF
TRBJ2-3	TRBD2	TRBV7-2	-	TGTGCCAGCAGCTTAAGGCTAGCGGGAGAGGCGGGAGATACGCAGTATTTT	CASSLRLAGEAGDTQYF
TRBJ2-7	-	TRBV2	-	TGTGCCAGCAGCTCATTTAAACAGGACTACGAGCAGTACTTC	CASSSFKQDYEQYF
TRBJ1-2	TRBD1	TRBV5-4	-	TGTGCCAGCAGCGGGGGACAGGGCAACTATGGCTACACCTTC	CASSGGQGNYGYTF
TRBJ2-7	-	TRBV7-9	-	TGTGCCAGCAGCTTAGGGGGGCCCCAGGTCCAATACGAGCAGTACTTC	CASSLGGPQVQYEQYF
TRBJ1-5	-	TRBV3-1/TRBV3-2	-	TGTGCCAGCAGCCTCGATGACAGCTCCCCGTGGCCCCAGCATTTT	CASSLDDSSPWPQHF
TRBJ2-7	-	TRBV13	-	TGTGCCAGCAGGAGGGACATCTACTACGAGCAGTACTTC	CASRRDIYYEQYF
TRBJ1-5	TRBD1	TRBV19	once	TGTGCCAGTAGAACCGACAGGGCGGGCCAGCCCCAGCATTTT	CASRTDRAGQPQHF
TRBJ2-7	TRBD2	TRBV7-3	-	TGTGCCAGCAGCGCTAGCGGGGGGGATTACGAGCAGTACTTC	CASSASGGDYEQYF
TRBJ2-7	TRBD2	TRBV5-1	-	TGCGCCAGCAGCTTGGCCAAGACTAGCGGGGGAAACTACGAGCAGTACTTC	CASSLAKTSGGNYEQYF
TRBJ1-2	-	TRBV6-5	-	TGTGCCAGCAGCCTACCGGGGGGCGGCTACACCTTC	CASSLPGGGYTF
TRBJ2-5	TRBD2	TRBV29-1	once	TGCAGCCCCGGGGGGTGCCAGCGCGGTCTACTCCAAGAGACCCAGTACTTC	CSPGGCQRGLLQETQYF
TRBJ1-1	TRBD1	TRBV6-5	-	TGTGCCAGCAGTTACGAGGGCAGGGGGGCGAACACTGAAGCTTTCTTT	CASSYEGRGANTEAFF
TRBJ2-1	-	TRBV6-2/TRBV6-3	-	TGTGCCAGCAGTGCTTCGGAGCCGCCCTACAATGAGCAGTTCTTC	CASSASEPPYNEQFF